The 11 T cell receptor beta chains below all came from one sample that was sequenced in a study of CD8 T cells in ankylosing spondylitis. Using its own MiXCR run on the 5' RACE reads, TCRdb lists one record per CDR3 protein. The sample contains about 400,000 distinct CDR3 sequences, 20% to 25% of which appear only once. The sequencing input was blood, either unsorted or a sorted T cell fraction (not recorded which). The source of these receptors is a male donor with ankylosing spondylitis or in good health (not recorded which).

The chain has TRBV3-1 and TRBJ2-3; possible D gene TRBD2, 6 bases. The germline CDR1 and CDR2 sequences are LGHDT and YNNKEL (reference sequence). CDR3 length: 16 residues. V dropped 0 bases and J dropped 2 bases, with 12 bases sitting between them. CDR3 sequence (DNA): TGTGCCAGCAGCCAAGATCGCGGGATAGACACAGATACGCAGTATTTT. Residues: CASSQDRGIDTDTQYF.

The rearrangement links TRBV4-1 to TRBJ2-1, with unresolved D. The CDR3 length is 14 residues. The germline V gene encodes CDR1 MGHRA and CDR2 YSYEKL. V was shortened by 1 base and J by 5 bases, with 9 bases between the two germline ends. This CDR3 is CASSQVYSHNEQFF. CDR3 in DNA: TGCGCCAGCAGCCAAGTGTATAGTCACAATGAGCAGTTCTTC.

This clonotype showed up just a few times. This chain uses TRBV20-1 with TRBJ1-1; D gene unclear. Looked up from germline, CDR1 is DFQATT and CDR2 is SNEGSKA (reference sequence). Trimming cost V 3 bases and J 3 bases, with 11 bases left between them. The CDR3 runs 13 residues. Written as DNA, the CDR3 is TGCAGTGCTAGGCGGCCAGCATACACTGAAGCTTTCTTT. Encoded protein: CSARRPAYTEAFF.

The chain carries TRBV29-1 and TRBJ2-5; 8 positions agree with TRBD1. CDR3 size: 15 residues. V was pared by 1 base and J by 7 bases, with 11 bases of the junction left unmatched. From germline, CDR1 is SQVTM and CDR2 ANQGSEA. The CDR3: CSVEVTGAGYGTQYF. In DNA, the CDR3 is TGCAGCGTTGAAGTGACAGGGGCAGGGTATGGGACCCAGTACTTC.

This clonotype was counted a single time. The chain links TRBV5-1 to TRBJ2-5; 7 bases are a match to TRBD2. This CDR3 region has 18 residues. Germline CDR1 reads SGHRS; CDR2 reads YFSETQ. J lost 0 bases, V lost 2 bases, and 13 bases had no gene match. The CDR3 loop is CASSLKPGRRGYQETQYF. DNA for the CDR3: TGCGCCAGCAGCTTAAAACCCGGACGGCGGGGGTACCAAGAGACCCAGTACTTC. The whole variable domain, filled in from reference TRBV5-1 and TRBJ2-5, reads KAGVTQTPRYLIKTRGQQVTLSCSPISGHRSVSWYQQTPGQGLQFLFEYFSETQRNKGNFPGRFSGRQFSNSRSEMNVSTLELGDSALYLCASSLKPGRRGYQETQYFGPGTRLLVL.

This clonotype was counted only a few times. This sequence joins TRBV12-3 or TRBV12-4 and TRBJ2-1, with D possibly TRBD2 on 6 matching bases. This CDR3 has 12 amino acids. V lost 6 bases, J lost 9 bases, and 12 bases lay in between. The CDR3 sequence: CASSPGRGEQFF. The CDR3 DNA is TGTGCCAGCAGCCCAGGGCGGGGTGAGCAGTTCTTC.

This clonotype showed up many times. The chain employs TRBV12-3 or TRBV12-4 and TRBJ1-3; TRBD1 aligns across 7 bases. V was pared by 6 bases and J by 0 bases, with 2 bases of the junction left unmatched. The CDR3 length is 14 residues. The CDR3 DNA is TGTGCCAGCAGCACAGGGGCCTCTGGAAACACCATATATTTT. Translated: CASSTGASGNTIYF.

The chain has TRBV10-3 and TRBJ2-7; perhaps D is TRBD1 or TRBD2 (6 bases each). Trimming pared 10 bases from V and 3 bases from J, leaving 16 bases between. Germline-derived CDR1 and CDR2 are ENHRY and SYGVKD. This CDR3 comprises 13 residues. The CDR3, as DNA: TGTGCCACCGTAGGACAGACTAGCTACGAGCAGTACTTC. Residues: CATVGQTSYEQYF.

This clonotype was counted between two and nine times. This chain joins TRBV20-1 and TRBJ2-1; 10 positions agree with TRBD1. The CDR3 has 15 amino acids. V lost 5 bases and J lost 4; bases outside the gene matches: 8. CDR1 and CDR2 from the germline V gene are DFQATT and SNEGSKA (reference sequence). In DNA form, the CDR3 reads TGCAGTGCTGGGTCGGGGGACAGGGGATACAATGAGCAGTTCTTC. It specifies CSAGSGDRGYNEQFF.

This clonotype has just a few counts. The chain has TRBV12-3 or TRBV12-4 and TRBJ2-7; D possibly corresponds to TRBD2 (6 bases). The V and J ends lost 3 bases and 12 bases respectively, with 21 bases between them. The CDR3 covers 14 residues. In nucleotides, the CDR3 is TGTGCCAGCAGTTTCGGCAGCGGGTTGAACGGGCGGTACTTC. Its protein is CASSFGSGLNGRYF.

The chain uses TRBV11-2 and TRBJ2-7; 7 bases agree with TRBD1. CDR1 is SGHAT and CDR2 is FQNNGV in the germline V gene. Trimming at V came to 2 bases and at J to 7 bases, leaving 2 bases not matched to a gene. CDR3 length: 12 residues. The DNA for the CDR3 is TGTGCCAGCAGCTTAACAGGGGATGAGCAGTACTTC. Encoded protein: CASSLTGDEQYF.